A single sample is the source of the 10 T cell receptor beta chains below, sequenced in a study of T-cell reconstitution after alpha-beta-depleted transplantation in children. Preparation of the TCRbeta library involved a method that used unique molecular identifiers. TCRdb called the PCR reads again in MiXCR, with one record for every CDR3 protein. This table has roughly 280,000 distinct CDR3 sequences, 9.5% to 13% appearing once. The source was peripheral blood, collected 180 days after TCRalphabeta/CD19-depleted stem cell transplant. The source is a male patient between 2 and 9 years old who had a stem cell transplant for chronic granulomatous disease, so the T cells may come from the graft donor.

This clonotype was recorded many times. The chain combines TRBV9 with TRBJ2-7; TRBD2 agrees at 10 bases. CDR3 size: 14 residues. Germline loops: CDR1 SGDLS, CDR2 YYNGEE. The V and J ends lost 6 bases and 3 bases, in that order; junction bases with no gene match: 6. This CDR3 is CASTAGTSVYEQYF. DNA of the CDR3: TGTGCCAGCACCGCCGGGACTAGCGTCTACGAGCAGTACTTC.

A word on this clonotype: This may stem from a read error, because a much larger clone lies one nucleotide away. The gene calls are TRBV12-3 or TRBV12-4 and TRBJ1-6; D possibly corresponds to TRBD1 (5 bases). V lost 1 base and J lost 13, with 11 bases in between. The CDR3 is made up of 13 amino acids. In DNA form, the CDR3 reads TGTGCCAGCAGTTTAGGGCTAGGGACTCCCCTCCACTTT. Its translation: CASSLGLGTPLHF.

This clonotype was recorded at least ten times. CDR3 loop: CASSRAGGLSSYEQYF. Here the CDR3 DNA reads TGTGCCAGCAGCCGGGCCGGGGGTTTGAGCTCCTACGAGCAGTACTTC. V usage is TRBV12-3 or TRBV12-4 and J usage is TRBJ2-7; a weak D match, TRBD2 (6 bases). With 6 bases removed from V and 0 bases from J, the gap between germline ends came to 18 bases. This CDR3 has 16 residues.

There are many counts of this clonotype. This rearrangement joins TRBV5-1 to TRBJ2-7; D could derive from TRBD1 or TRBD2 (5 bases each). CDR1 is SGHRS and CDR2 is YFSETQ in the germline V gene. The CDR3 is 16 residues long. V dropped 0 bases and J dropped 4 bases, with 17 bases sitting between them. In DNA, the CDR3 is TGCGCCAGCAGCTTGGTGCCAGGGACGGAATCTTACGAGCAGTACTTC. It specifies CASSLVPGTESYEQYF.

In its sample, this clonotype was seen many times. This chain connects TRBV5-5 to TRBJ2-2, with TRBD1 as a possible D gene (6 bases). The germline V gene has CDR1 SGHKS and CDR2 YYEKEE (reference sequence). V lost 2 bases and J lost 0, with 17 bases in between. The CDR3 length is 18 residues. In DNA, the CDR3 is TGTGCCAGCAGCTTACTAATGCGGCAGGGGACGAACACCGGGGAGCTGTTTTTT. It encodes CASSLLMRQGTNTGELFF.

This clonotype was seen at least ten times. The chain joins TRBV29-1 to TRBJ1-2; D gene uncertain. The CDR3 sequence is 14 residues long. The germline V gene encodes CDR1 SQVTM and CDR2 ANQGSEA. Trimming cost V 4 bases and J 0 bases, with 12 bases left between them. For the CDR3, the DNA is TGCAGCGTTGTATCGGGATGGTCTAACTATGGCTACACCTTC. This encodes CSVVSGWSNYGYTF.

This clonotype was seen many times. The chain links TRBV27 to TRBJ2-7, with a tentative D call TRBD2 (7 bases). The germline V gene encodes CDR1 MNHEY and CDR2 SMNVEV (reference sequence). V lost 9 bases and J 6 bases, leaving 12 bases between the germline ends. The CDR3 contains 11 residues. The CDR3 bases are TGTGCCAGTCGAGGGGGGGGCGAGCAGTACTTC. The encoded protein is CASRGGGEQYF.

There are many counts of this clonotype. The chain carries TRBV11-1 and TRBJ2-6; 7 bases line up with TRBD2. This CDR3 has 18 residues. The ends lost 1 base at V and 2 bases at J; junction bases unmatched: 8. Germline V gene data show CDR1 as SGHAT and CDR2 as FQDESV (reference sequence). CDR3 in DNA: TGTGCCAGCAGCTTAGGGCCGGGACTATGGGCTGGGGCCAACGTCCTGACTTTC. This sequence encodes CASSLGPGLWAGANVLTF.

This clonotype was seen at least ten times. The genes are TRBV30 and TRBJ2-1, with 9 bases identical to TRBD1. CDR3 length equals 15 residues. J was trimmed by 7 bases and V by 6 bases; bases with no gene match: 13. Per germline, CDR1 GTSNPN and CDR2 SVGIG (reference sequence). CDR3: CACTRPGQGMNEQFF. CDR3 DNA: TGTGCCTGCACACGACCGGGACAGGGTATGAATGAGCAGTTCTTC.

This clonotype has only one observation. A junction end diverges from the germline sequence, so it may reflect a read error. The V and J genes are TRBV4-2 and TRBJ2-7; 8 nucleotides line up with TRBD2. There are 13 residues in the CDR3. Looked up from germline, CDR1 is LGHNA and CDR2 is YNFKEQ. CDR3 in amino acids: CAISQGLVCEQYF. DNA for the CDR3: TGTGCCATCAGCCAGGGACTAGTCTGCGAGCAGTACTTC.